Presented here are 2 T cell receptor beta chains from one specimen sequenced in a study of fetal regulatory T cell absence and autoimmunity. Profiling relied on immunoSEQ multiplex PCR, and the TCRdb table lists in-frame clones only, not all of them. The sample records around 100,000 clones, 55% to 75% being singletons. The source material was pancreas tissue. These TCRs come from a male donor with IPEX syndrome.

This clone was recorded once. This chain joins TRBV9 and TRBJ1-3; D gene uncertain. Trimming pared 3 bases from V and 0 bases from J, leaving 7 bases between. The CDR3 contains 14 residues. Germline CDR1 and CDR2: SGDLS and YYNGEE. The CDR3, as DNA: TGTGCCAGCAGCGCAGCGTCCTCTGGAAACACCATATATTTT. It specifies CASSAASSGNTIYF.

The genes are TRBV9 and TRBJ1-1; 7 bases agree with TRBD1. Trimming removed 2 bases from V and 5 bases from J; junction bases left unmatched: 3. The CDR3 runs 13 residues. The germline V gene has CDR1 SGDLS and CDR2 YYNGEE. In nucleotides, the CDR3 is TGTGCCAGCAGCGTCGGACAGGTTACTGAAGCTTTCTTT. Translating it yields CASSVGQVTEAFF.